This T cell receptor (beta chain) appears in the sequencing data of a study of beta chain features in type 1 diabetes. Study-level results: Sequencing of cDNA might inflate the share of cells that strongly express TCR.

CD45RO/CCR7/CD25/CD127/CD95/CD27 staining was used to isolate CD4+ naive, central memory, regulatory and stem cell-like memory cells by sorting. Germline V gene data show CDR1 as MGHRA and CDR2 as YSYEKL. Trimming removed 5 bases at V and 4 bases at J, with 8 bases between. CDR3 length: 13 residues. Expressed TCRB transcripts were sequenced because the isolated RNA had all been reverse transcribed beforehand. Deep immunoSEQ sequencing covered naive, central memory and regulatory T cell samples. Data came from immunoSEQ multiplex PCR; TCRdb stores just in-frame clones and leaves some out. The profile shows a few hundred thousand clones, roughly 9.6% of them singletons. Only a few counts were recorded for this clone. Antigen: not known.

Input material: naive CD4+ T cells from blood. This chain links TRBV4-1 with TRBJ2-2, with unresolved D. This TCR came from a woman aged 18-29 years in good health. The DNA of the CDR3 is TGCGCCAGCAGCTTTCGCGGCACCGGGGAGCTGTTTTTT. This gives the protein CASSFRGTGELFF.